This is a list of T cell receptor beta chains from one sample in a study of cytomegalovirus exposure and HLA in healthy donors. This table comes from immunoSEQ multiplex PCR, and its TCRdb copy is limited to in-frame clones, with some not included. The sample carries some 130,000 clones, about two thirds recorded once. Sequenced sample: PBMCs. The receptor set was obtained from a woman aged 55-70 years in good health and CMV-seropositive. CDR3s include the opening cysteine and the closing phenylalanine or tryptophan. Fields, in order: D gene, V gene, clone size, J gene, CDR3 DNA, CDR3 protein. The D gene is left open where the match is weak. Clone size is not always given. Where it is, it says once, few, many or a class for expanded clones.

D: -
V: TRBV15
size: -
J: TRBJ1-4
DNA: TGTGCCACCAGCAGGGCCCCAGGGTCAGATGAAAAACTGTTTTTT
CDR3: CATSRAPGSDEKLFF

D: -
V: TRBV2
size: once
J: TRBJ1-5
DNA: TGTGCCAGCAGAGTTCACCCAGGCCAGCCCCAGCATTTT
CDR3: CASRVHPGQPQHF

D: TRBD1
V: TRBV6-5
size: once
J: TRBJ2-7
DNA: TGTGCCAGCAGGTCCGGACAGGGGGCGTACGAGCAGTACTTC
CDR3: CASRSGQGAYEQYF

D: -
V: TRBV6-5
size: -
J: TRBJ1-1
DNA: TGTGCCAGCAGTTACGGATCGGGAGCTTTCTTT
CDR3: CASSYGSGAFF

D: TRBD1
V: TRBV5-1
size: once
J: TRBJ1-1
DNA: TGCGCCAGCAGTTCATGGACAGGGAACACTGAAGCTTTCTTT
CDR3: CASSSWTGNTEAFF

D: -
V: TRBV10-1
size: -
J: TRBJ1-4
DNA: TGCGCCAGCAGTGGTCCGGATGAAAAACTGTTTTTT
CDR3: CASSGPDEKLFF

D: -
V: TRBV19
size: -
J: TRBJ2-1
DNA: TGTGCCAGTAGGACCGGGACGTCTGGAGGGAATAAGCAGTTCTTC
CDR3: CASRTGTSGGNKQFF

D: -
V: TRBV2
size: -
J: TRBJ1-5
DNA: TGTGCCAGCAGTGGCCAGGGGCTAGGGAATCAGCCCCAGCATTTT
CDR3: CASSGQGLGNQPQHF

D: TRBD2
V: TRBV7-3
size: -
J: TRBJ2-1
DNA: TGTGCCAGCAGCTCCCCTCCGGCGGGAGGGCATGAGCAGTTCTTC
CDR3: CASSSPPAGGHEQFF

D: TRBD2
V: TRBV5-1
size: -
J: TRBJ2-5
DNA: TGCGCCAGCAGAGAGGGACTAGCGGGAGGGGCTGGGGAGACCCAGTACTTC
CDR3: CASREGLAGGAGETQYF

D: -
V: TRBV19
size: -
J: TRBJ1-2
DNA: TGTGCCACCCTTGACGGGGGGAACTATGGCTACACCTTC
CDR3: CATLDGGNYGYTF

D: -
V: TRBV9
size: -
J: TRBJ2-5
DNA: TGTGCCAGCAGCGTAGGGCAGCAAGAGACCCAGTACTTC
CDR3: CASSVGQQETQYF

D: TRBD2
V: TRBV6-5
size: -
J: TRBJ2-3
DNA: TGTGCCAGCAAGGCGGGAGGGACAGTCACAGATACGCAGTATTTT
CDR3: CASKAGGTVTDTQYF

D: TRBD1
V: TRBV6-1
size: few
J: TRBJ2-6
DNA: TGTGCCAGCAGCAGGGGGTCTGGGGCCAACGTCCTGACTTTC
CDR3: CASSRGSGANVLTF

D: -
V: TRBV28
size: -
J: TRBJ1-2
DNA: TGTGCCAGCAGTACCCGGGACACCACGCTCTATGGCTACACCTTC
CDR3: CASSTRDTTLYGYTF

D: -
V: TRBV2
size: -
J: TRBJ1-2
DNA: TGTGCCAGCAGTGAAGGGGGGGTCCACGCCTATGGCTACACCTTC
CDR3: CASSEGGVHAYGYTF

D: -
V: TRBV25-1
size: -
J: TRBJ1-4
DNA: TGTGCCAGCAGTGATTCGGGGAGAAGTAATGAAAAACTGTTTTTT
CDR3: CASSDSGRSNEKLFF

D: TRBD1
V: TRBV5-1
size: -
J: TRBJ2-1
DNA: TGCGCCAGCACCCCATTTCCCGGGACAGGGTACAATGAGCAGTTCTTC
CDR3: CASTPFPGTGYNEQFF